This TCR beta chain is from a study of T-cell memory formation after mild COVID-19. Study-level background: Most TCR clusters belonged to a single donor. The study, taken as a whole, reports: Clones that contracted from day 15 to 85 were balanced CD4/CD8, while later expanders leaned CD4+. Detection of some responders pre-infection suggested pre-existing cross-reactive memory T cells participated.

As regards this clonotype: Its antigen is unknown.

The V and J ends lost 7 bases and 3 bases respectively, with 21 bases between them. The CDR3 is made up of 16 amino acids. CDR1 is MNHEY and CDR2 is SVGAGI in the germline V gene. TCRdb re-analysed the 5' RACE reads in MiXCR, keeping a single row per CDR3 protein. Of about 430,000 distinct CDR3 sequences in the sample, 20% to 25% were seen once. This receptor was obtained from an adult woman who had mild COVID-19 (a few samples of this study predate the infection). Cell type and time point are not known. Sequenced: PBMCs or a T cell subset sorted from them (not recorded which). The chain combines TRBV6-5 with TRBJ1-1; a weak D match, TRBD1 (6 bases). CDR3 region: CASTQREGQGYTEAFF. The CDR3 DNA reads TGTGCCAGCACCCAGAGAGAGGGGCAGGGGTACACTGAAGCTTTCTTT.